This T cell receptor beta chain was retrieved from a study of T cell responses to AZD1222 COVID-19 vaccine. Study conclusions and caveats: Just a handful of people given AZD1222 tested seropositive at baseline.

Remarks on this clone: Its antigen is undetermined.

Libraries were prepared by immunoSEQ multiplex PCR; TCRdb keeps only in-frame clonotypes and omits some of them. The repertoire consists of 120,000 or so clones, with about 91% occurring once and the leading ten covering about 4.9%. Germline CDR1 and CDR2: SGHTA and FQGNSA. Trimming took 10 bases from V and 13 from J, leaving 25 bases between them. The CDR3 sequence is 13 residues long. The starting material was peripheral blood, obtained on day 0 of AZD1222 vaccination. The chain combines TRBV7-2 with TRBJ2-5; the D gene could be TRBD1 or TRBD2 (6 bases each). This receptor was taken from an adult in good health. CDR3 in amino acids: CATNPGGARDPYF. The CDR3 nucleotides read TGTGCCACCAATCCCGGGGGCGCGAGAGACCCGTACTTC.